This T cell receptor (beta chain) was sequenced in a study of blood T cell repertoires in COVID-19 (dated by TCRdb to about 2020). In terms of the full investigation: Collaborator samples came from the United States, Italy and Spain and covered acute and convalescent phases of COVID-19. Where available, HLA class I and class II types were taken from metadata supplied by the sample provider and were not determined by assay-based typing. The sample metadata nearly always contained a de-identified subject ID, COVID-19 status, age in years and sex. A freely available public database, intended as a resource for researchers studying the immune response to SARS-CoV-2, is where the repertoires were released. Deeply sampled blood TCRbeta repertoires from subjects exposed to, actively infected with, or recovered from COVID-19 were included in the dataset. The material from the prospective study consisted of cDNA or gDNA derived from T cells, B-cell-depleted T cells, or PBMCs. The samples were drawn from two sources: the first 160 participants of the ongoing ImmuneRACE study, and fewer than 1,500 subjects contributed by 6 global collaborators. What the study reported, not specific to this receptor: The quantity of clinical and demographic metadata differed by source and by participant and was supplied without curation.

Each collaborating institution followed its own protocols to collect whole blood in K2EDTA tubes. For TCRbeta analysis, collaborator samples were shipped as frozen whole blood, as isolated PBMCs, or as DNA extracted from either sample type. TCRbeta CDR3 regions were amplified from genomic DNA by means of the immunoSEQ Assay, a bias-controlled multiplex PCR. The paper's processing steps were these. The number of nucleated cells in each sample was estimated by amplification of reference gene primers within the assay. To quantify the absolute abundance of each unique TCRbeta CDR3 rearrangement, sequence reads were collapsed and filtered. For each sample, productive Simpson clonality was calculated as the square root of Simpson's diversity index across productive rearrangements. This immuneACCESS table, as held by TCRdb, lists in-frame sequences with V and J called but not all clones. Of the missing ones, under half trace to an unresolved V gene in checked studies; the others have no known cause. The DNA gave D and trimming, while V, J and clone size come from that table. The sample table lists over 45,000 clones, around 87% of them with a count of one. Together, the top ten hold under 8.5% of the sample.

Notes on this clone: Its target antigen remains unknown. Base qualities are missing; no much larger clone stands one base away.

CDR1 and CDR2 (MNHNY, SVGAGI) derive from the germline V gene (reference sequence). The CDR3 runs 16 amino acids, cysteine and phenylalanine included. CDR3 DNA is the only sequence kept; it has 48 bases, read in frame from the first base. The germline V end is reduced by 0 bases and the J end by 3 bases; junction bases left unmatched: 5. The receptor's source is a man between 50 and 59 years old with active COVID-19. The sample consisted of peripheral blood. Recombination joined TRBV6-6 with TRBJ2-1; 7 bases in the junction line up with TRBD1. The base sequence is TGTGCCAGCAGTTACTCCGGACAGGTTAACTACAATGAGCAGTTCTTC. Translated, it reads CASSYSGQVNYNEQFF.